The rows below give T cell receptor beta chains drawn from one sample of a study of blood T cell repertoires in COVID-19. TCRdb's table, derived via immunoSEQ multiplex PCR, lists solely in-frame clones and lacks some. The sample has 200,000 to 300,000 clones; about 86% are singletons. Sequenced sample: PBMCs or T cells enriched from blood (not recorded which). The source of these receptors is a woman in her thirties or forties with acute COVID-19. The CDR3 runs from the conserved cysteine through the conserved F or W. The D gene is left open where the match is weak. The listing skips clone size in some rows; elsewhere it reads once, few, many or a size class.

abundance,j_gene,v_gene,d_gene,CDR3aa,CDR3nt
-,TRBJ2-3,TRBV24-1,-,CATEGRDTDTQYF,TGTGCCACAGAAGGACGGGACACAGATACGCAGTATTTT
-,TRBJ2-1,TRBV25-1,-,CASSSGGGAKNEQFF,TGTGCCAGCAGTTCTGGAGGGGGCGCGAAAAATGAGCAGTTCTTC
-,TRBJ2-2,TRBV5-5,TRBD1,CASSQGAGTGELFF,TGTGCCAGCAGCCAGGGGGCGGGAACCGGGGAGCTGTTTTTT
-,TRBJ1-5,TRBV5-5,-,CASSQNSYKDQPQHF,TGTGCCAGCAGCCAGAATAGCTATAAAGATCAGCCCCAGCATTTT
-,TRBJ2-5,TRBV7-9,TRBD2,CASSLDLAGVETQYF,TGTGCCAGCAGCTTAGACCTAGCGGGAGTGGAGACCCAGTACTTC
once,TRBJ2-5,TRBV10-3,-,CAISSERREPLETQYF,TGTGCCATCAGTTCGGAGAGGCGGGAACCTCTAGAGACCCAGTACTTC
-,TRBJ1-6,TRBV14,-,CASSLQGYSPLHF,TGTGCCAGCAGCTTGCAGGGATATTCACCCCTCCACTTT
-,TRBJ1-6,TRBV5-5,TRBD1,CASSAEGASWAPLHF,TGTGCCAGCAGCGCAGAGGGGGCCTCCTGGGCACCCCTCCACTTT
-,TRBJ2-3,TRBV7-8,-,CASSLRQGDSTDTQYF,TGTGCCAGCAGCTTAAGGCAAGGGGATAGCACAGATACGCAGTATTTT
few,TRBJ1-1,TRBV11-2,-,CASRQSQGRAFF,TGTGCCAGCAGACAATCCCAGGGGAGAGCTTTCTTT
-,TRBJ2-1,TRBV4-1,TRBD2,CASSQTGLGRDEQFF,TGCGCCAGCAGCCAAACGGGACTAGGGAGGGATGAGCAGTTCTTC
-,TRBJ1-5,TRBV30,-,CAWSVQSSSNQPQHF,TGTGCCTGGAGTGTACAATCCTCAAGCAATCAGCCCCAGCATTTT
-,TRBJ2-2,TRBV30,-,CAWSVPRENTGELFF,TGTGCCTGGAGTGTACCTAGAGAGAACACCGGGGAGCTGTTTTTT
-,TRBJ1-1,TRBV19,-,CASSIGLSRAGGTEAFF,TGTGCCAGTAGTATAGGTCTCTCCCGCGCAGGAGGAACTGAAGCTTTCTTT
once,TRBJ2-5,TRBV19,-,CASSIRTDQETQYF,TGTGCCAGTAGTATAAGGACAGATCAAGAGACCCAGTACTTC
-,TRBJ2-3,TRBV3-1/TRBV3-2,-,CASSQGRRALTDTQYF,TGTGCCAGCAGCCAAGGCAGGAGGGCCTTGACAGATACGCAGTATTTT
once,TRBJ2-2,TRBV29-1,TRBD1,CSVTSVTGDPGELFF,TGCAGCGTCACCTCCGTGACAGGGGATCCCGGGGAGCTGTTTTTT
-,TRBJ2-1,TRBV25-1,-,CASSQSRENEQFF,TGTGCCAGCAGCCAAAGTCGGGAAAATGAGCAGTTCTTC
-,TRBJ2-1,TRBV10-1,TRBD2,CASRAGEGNEQFF,TGCGCCTCGAGGGCCGGGGAGGGAAATGAGCAGTTCTTC
-,TRBJ2-2,TRBV9,TRBD2,CASSVGLAGDNTGELFF,TGTGCCAGCAGCGTGGGACTAGCGGGAGACAACACCGGGGAGCTGTTTTTT
once,TRBJ2-1,TRBV5-4,-,CASRDSSSYNEQFF,TGTGCCAGCCGTGATAGTAGCTCCTACAATGAGCAGTTCTTC
once,TRBJ2-1,TRBV5-4,TRBD2,CASSLDGLAGGNEQFF,TGTGCCAGCAGCTTGGATGGACTAGCGGGAGGAAATGAGCAGTTCTTC
-,TRBJ2-7,TRBV19,-,CASSIDLSSYEQYF,TGTGCCAGTAGTATAGATCTCAGTTCCTACGAGCAGTACTTC
-,TRBJ2-7,TRBV7-7,TRBD2,CASSLAPSGRGEQYF,TGTGCTAGCAGCTTAGCGCCTAGCGGGAGGGGTGAGCAGTACTTC
-,TRBJ2-1,TRBV19,-,CASSIRQEGRNEQFF,TGTGCCAGTAGTATACGGCAGGAGGGCCGCAATGAGCAGTTCTTC
-,TRBJ2-7,TRBV6-5,-,CASRYVAESSYEQYF,TGTGCCAGCAGGTATGTGGCAGAAAGCTCCTACGAGCAGTACTTC
-,TRBJ2-1,TRBV2,-,CASSAEGLPATEQFF,TGTGCCAGCAGTGCTGAGGGACTCCCAGCAACTGAGCAGTTCTTC
once,TRBJ2-5,TRBV19,-,CASSTQGRETQYF,TGTGCCAGTAGTACCCAGGGCCGGGAGACCCAGTACTTC
-,TRBJ1-5,TRBV30,-,CAWSIDNSNQPQHF,TGTGCCTGGAGTATCGACAATAGCAATCAGCCCCAGCATTTT
-,TRBJ2-1,TRBV6-2/TRBV6-3,-,CASSYAGPRNEQFF,TGTGCCAGCAGTTACGCGGGGCCCCGCAATGAGCAGTTCTTC
once,TRBJ2-7,TRBV7-3,TRBD2,CASSVAGGYEQYF,TGTGCCAGCAGTGTAGCGGGAGGCTACGAGCAGTACTTC
-,TRBJ1-5,TRBV19,TRBD1,CASSTRDRVRGNQPQHF,TGTGCCAGTAGTACCCGGGACAGGGTGCGTGGCAATCAGCCCCAGCATTTT
few,TRBJ2-2,TRBV5-1,-,CASSLTRVPGELFF,TGCGCCAGCAGCTTGACGAGGGTCCCCGGGGAGCTGTTTTTT
-,TRBJ2-3,TRBV5-1,TRBD2,CASSGGLAGGDTQYF,TGCGCCAGCAGCGGAGGACTAGCGGGAGGAGATACGCAGTATTTT
-,TRBJ2-3,TRBV7-6,TRBD2,CASSRGLAGSTDTQYF,TGTGCCAGCAGCAGAGGACTAGCGGGCAGCACAGATACGCAGTATTTT
few,TRBJ2-7,TRBV27,TRBD1,CASSLGDRTYEQYF,TGTGCCAGCAGTTTAGGGGACAGGACCTACGAGCAGTACTTC
few,TRBJ1-2,TRBV3-1/TRBV3-2,-,CASSQAGRGPGYTF,TGTGCCAGCAGCCAAGCGGGTCGGGGTCCGGGCTACACCTTC
-,TRBJ2-3,TRBV19,TRBD2,CASKSTSGSVSDTQYF,TGTGCCAGTAAGAGTACTAGCGGGAGTGTGTCAGATACGCAGTATTTT
few,TRBJ2-5,TRBV10-2,TRBD1,CASNPTRGQGETQYF,TGCGCCAGCAACCCGACGCGGGGACAGGGAGAGACCCAGTACTTC
-,TRBJ2-7,TRBV29-1,TRBD1,CSVLTGGHPSSYEQYF,TGCAGCGTTCTAACAGGGGGCCATCCGAGCTCCTACGAGCAGTACTTC
-,TRBJ1-3,TRBV5-6,TRBD1,CASSLGARGMYGNTIYF,TGTGCCAGCAGCTTGGGGGCCAGGGGGATGTACGGAAACACCATATATTTT
-,TRBJ2-2,TRBV7-9,-,CASSEQRDLKAGELFF,TGTGCCAGCAGCGAACAGAGGGATCTAAAAGCCGGGGAGCTGTTTTTT
-,TRBJ2-3,TRBV29-1,TRBD2,CSVRGTSFGTDTQYF,TGCAGCGTCCGCGGGACTAGCTTTGGCACAGATACGCAGTATTTT
-,TRBJ1-2,TRBV3-1/TRBV3-2,-,CASSQDLTAGGYTF,TGTGCCAGCAGCCAAGATCTGACAGCGGGTGGCTACACCTTC
-,TRBJ1-2,TRBV5-1,-,CASSLGLIKGDGYTF,TGCGCCAGCAGCCTGGGACTTATTAAAGGGGATGGCTACACCTTC
-,TRBJ1-2,TRBV12-3/TRBV12-4,-,CANHPGYGYTF,TGTGCCAACCATCCAGGGTATGGCTACACCTTC
few,TRBJ1-1,TRBV10-3,-,CATGQRNTEAFF,TGTGCCACCGGACAGAGGAACACTGAAGCTTTCTTT
-,TRBJ1-2,TRBV6-5,-,CASSYGRQPYGYTF,TGTGCCAGCAGTTACGGTCGACAGCCCTATGGCTACACCTTC
once,TRBJ2-1,TRBV3-1/TRBV3-2,-,CASSLPGQRRNEQFF,TGTGCCAGCAGCCTACCCGGACAGCGTCGCAATGAGCAGTTCTTC
-,TRBJ1-1,TRBV2,-,CASSDEEARDTEAFF,TGTGCCAGCAGTGACGAGGAGGCCCGGGATACTGAAGCTTTCTTT
-,TRBJ2-4,TRBV19,TRBD2,CASSILWAGVAKNIQYF,TGTGCCAGTAGTATTCTTTGGGCGGGGGTAGCCAAAAACATTCAGTACTTC
-,TRBJ2-7,TRBV9,TRBD2,CASSARLAGVNEQYF,TGTGCCAGCAGCGCCCGACTAGCGGGAGTAAACGAGCAGTACTTC